This TCR beta chain was captured in a study of blood T cell repertoires in COVID-19. Study overall: Sites across the United States, Italy and Spain contributed samples from acute and convalescent COVID-19. T cells, B-cell-depleted T cells, or PBMCs provided the cDNA or gDNA that served as material.

Per the study methods: Estimates of nucleated cell counts were drawn from the amplification of reference gene primers. The data were produced by immunoSEQ multiplex PCR, yet TCRdb's version contains in-frame clones alone and is incomplete. The V and J calls and clone size come from that table; D and trimming were worked out from the DNA. The sample comprises over 150,000 clones, just under 85% of which are singletons, and 25% to 30% rests with the top ten. The CDR3 has 13 residues. In germline, CDR1 is LGHDT, CDR2 YNNKEL (reference sequence). V dropped 1 base and J dropped 7; count of bases not matched to a gene: 3.

The clonotype originates from an older woman with acute or convalescent COVID-19. The V call is TRBV3-1 (or the pseudogene TRBV3-2), the J call TRBJ1-2, with 7 bases fitting TRBD1. Sequences were obtained from peripheral blood. The CDR3 protein is CASSQGDRGGYTF. CDR3 sequence (DNA): TGTGCCAGCAGCCAAGGGGACAGAGGTGGCTACACCTTC.